Below are 8 T cell receptor beta chains sequenced from a single sample in a study of OX40 agonist ivuxolimab in advanced cancers. Produced via immunoSEQ multiplex PCR; TCRdb's table is partial and in-frame only. The sample includes approximately 70,000 clones, more than 90% of them seen just once. The starting material was CD4+ or CD8+ T cells sorted from blood, obtained in a trial of the OX40 agonist ivuxolimab. The receptors were gathered from an adult with an advanced solid tumor such as melanoma, head and neck, liver or kidney cancer.

The gene calls are TRBV5-1 and TRBJ2-2; the D gene is possibly TRBD2 (6 bases). Germline V gene sequence: CDR1 SGHRS, CDR2 YFSETQ. CDR3 length equals 14 residues. The V end was cut by 4 bases, the J end by 2 bases, with 9 bases between. The CDR3 is CASSAGLNTGELFF. CDR3 bases: TGCGCCAGCAGCGCCGGACTAAACACCGGGGAGCTGTTTTTT.

This chain connects TRBV7-2 to TRBJ1-1; TRBD1 is a possible D gene (5 bases). Germline V gene sequence: CDR1 SGHTA, CDR2 FQGNSA. This CDR3 has 16 residues. V was shortened by 4 bases and J by 1 base, with 16 bases between the two germline ends. CDR3 sequence: CASSSPPGGRNTEAFF. The CDR3 coding sequence is TGTGCCAGCAGCTCTCCCCCCGGGGGACGGAACACTGAAGCTTTCTTT.

This clone appeared a single time. The genes are TRBV19 and TRBJ1-3, with unresolved D. Trimming removed 5 bases from V and 4 bases from J, with 27 bases in between. Germline V gene lookup returns CDR1 LNHDA and CDR2 SQIVND (reference sequence). The CDR3 has 19 residues. The chain's CDR3 is CASSLTPGQRTYAGNTIYF. The DNA for the CDR3 is TGTGCCAGTAGTCTTACACCAGGCCAGCGCACCTACGCCGGAAACACCATATATTTT.

A remark on this clone: Mismatch with germline at one junction end may stem from a read error. The genes are TRBV7-7 and TRBJ2-3, with TRBD2 matching 10 bases. The CDR3 has 17 residues. The germline V gene encodes CDR1 SSHAT and CDR2 FNYEAQ (reference sequence). CDR3 nucleotide sequence: TGTGCTAGCAGCTTAGCCACAGCGGGAGGGCTCAAAGATACGCAGTATTTT. Protein: CASSLATAGGLKDTQYF. Using reference TRBV7-7 and TRBJ2-3 for the parts outside the CDR3, the full variable domain is GAGVSQSPRYKVTKRGQDVTLRCDPISSHATLYWYQQALGQGPEFLTYFNYEAQPDKSGLPSDRFSAERPEGSISTLTIQRTEQRDSAMYRCASSLATAGGLKDTQYFGPGTRLTVL.

The V and J genes are TRBV19 and TRBJ1-2; TRBD1 might be the D (6 bases). CDR3 size: 14 residues. Deletions cut 6 bases from V and 8 bases from J, with 19 bases between. Germline V gives CDR1 LNHDA, CDR2 SQIVND (reference sequence). The DNA for the CDR3 is TGTGCCAGTAGCATCTCCCAGGGGTCAGGCGGCTACACCTTC. Amino acid sequence: CASSISQGSGGYTF.

This clone was detected only once. This chain links TRBV28 with TRBJ2-2, with 8 nucleotides matching TRBD2. Per germline, CDR1 MDHEN and CDR2 SYDVKM. The CDR3 covers 15 residues. V lost 4 bases and J lost 5; bases outside the gene matches: 6. The CDR3 is CASSYLAGNTGELFF. The CDR3 DNA is TGTGCCAGCAGTTATCTAGCGGGTAATACCGGGGAGCTGTTTTTT. Full variable domain (remainder filled in from reference TRBV28 and TRBJ2-2): DVKVTQSSRYLVKRTGEKVFLECVQDMDHENMFWYRQDPGLGLRLIYFSYDVKMKEKGDIPEGYSVSREKKERFSLILESASTNQTSMYLCASSYLAGNTGELFFGEGSRLTVL.

With respect to this clone: One junction end disagrees with the germline gene, perhaps due to a read error. V usage is TRBV7-2 and J usage is TRBJ2-1, with 9 positions matching TRBD2. Germline V lookup: CDR1 SGHTA, CDR2 FQGNSA. The CDR3 totals 15 residues. CDR3 region: CASSLAGAVYNEQFF. CDR3 bases: TGTGCCAGCAGTTTAGCGGGAGCGGTCTACAATGAGCAGTTCTTC.

This sequence joins TRBV19 and TRBJ2-2; the match to TRBD2 covers 11 bases. V shed 1 base, J shed 0 bases, and the junction held 13 bases outside the gene matches. CDR1 and CDR2 (germline): LNHDA, SQIVND (reference sequence). The CDR3 is 21 amino acids. This CDR3 is CASSIGQTSGTPRSNTGELFF. DNA of the CDR3: TGTGCCAGTAGTATAGGGCAGACTAGCGGGACCCCTCGATCGAACACCGGGGAGCTGTTTTTT.